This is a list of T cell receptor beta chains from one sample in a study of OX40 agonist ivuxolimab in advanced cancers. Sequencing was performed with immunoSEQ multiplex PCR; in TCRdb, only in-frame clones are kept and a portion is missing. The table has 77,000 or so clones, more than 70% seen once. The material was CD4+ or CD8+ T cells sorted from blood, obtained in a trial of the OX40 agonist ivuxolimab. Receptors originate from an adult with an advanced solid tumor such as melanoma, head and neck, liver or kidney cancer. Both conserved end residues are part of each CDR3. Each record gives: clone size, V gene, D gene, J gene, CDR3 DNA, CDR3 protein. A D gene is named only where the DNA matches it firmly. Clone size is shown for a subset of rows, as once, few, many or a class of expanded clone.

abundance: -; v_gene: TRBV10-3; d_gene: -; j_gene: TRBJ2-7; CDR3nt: TGTGCCACGGGAGCCCGCTACGAGCAGTACTTC; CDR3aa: CATGARYEQYF
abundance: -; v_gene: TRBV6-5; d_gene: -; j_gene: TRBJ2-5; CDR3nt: TGTGCCAGCAGTTACTCGGGAAAAGAGACCCAGTACTTC; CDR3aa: CASSYSGKETQYF
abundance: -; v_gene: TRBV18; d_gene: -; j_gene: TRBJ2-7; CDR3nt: TGTGCCAGCTCACCCCTCGGTGGGGGATCCGAGCAGTACTTC; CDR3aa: CASSPLGGGSEQYF
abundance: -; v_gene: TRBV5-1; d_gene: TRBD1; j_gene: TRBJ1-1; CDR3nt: TGCGCCAGCAGCCCGGGACAGCCCAACACTGAAGCTTTCTTT; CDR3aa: CASSPGQPNTEAFF
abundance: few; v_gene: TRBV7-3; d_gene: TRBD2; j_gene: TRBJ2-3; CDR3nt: TGTGCCAGCAGCCCTGGACTAGCGGGGGCCGGAGTCGCCACAGATACGCAGTATTTT; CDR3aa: CASSPGLAGAGVATDTQYF
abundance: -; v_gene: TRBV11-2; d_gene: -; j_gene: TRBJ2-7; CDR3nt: TGTGCCAGCAGCTTAGATCAGGGCTCCTACGAGCAGTACTTC; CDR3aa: CASSLDQGSYEQYF
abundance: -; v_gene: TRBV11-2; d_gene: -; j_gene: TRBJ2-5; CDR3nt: TGTGCCAGCAGCCTGGGATCTATTAGGGAGACCCAGTACTTC; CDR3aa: CASSLGSIRETQYF
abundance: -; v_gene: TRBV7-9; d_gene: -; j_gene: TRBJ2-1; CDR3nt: TGTGCCAGCAGCCCAGTTTCAGCGACGCAGTTCTTC; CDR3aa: CASSPVSATQFF
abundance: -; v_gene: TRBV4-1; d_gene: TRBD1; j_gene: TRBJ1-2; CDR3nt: TGCGCCAGCAGCCAAGACAGGGGGTATGGCTACACCTTC; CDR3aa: CASSQDRGYGYTF
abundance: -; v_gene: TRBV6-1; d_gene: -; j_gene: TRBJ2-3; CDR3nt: TGTGCCAGCACTCAGGGCACCACTTCCCAGACGCAGTATTTT; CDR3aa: CASTQGTTSQTQYF
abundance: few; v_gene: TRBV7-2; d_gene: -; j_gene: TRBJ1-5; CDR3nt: TGTGCCAGCAGCTTAGGCCCCAATCAGCCCCAGCATTTT; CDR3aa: CASSLGPNQPQHF
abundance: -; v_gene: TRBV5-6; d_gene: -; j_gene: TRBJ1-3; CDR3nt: TGTGCCAGCAGCCTAAGACGGATCTCTGGAAACACCATATATTTT; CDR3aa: CASSLRRISGNTIYF
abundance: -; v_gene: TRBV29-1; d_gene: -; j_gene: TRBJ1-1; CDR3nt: TGCAGCGTTGGCGGCGGGGAAGCTTTCTTT; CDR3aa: CSVGGGEAFF
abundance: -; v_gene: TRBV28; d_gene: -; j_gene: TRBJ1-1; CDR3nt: TGTGCCAGCAGTTTAGTGAATTCTGAAGCTTTCTTT; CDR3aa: CASSLVNSEAFF
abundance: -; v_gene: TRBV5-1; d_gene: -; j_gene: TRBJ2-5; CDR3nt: TGCGCCAGCAGCCGGGCAGAACTAGAAGAGACCCAGTACTTC; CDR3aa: CASSRAELEETQYF
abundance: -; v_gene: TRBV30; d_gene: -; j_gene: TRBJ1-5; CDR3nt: TGTGCCTGGAGTGTCTTAGGGAATCAGCCCCAGCATTTT; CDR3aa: CAWSVLGNQPQHF
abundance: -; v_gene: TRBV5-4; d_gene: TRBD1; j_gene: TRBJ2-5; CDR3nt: TGTGCCAGCAGCTTACCAGGGGGAAGGATTGGAGAGACCCAGTACTTC; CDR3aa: CASSLPGGRIGETQYF
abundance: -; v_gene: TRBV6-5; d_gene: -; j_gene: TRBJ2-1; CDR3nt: TGTGCCAGCAGTTGGGGCAGGGAAGGGGCTTACAATGAGCAGTTCTTC; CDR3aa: CASSWGREGAYNEQFF
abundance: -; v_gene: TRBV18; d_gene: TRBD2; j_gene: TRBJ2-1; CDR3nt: TGTGCCAGCTCTCTTCTAGCGGGGTACAATGAGCAGTTCTTC; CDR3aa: CASSLLAGYNEQFF
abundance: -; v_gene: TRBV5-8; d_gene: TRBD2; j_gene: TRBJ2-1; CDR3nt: TGTGCCAGCAGCTTGAGGTCTAGCGGGAATAAGCAGTTCTTC; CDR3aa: CASSLRSSGNKQFF
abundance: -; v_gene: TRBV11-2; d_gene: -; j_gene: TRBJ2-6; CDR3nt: TGTGCCAGCAGCTTAAGCTCTGGGGCCAACGTCCTGACTTTC; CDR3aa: CASSLSSGANVLTF
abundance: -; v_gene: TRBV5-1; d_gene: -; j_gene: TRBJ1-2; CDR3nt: TGCGCCAGCAGCTTGGCACTTAACTATGGCTACACCTTC; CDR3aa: CASSLALNYGYTF
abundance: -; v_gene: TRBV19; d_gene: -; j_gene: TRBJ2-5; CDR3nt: TGTGCCAGTAGCCCCTCCGGGGGGCGAGAGACCCAGTACTTC; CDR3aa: CASSPSGGRETQYF
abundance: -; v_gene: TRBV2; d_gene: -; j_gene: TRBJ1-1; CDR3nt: TGTGCCAGCAGTTCCGAGGGGGGAGGGGGCACTGAAGCTTTCTTT; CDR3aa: CASSSEGGGGTEAFF
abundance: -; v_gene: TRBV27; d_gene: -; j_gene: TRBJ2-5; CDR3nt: TGTGCCAGCAGTTTATCGGGACACCGGGACATATCATGGAGCGGTCGAGAGACCCAGTACTTC; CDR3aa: CASSLSGHRDISWSGRETQYF
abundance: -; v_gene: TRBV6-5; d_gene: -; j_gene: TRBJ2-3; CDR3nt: TGTGCCAGCAGTCCCCCTTCTCCTGGTACAGATACGCAGTATTTT; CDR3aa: CASSPPSPGTDTQYF
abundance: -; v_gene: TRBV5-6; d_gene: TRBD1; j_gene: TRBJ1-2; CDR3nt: TGTGCCAGCAGCATGACAGGGGCCTATGGCTACACCTTC; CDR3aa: CASSMTGAYGYTF
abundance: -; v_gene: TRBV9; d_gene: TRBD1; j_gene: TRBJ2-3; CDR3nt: TGTGCCAGCAGCTACACCGGACAGGTTCTGTATTTT; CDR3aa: CASSYTGQVLYF
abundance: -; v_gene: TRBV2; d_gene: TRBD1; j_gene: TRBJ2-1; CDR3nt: TGTGCCAGCACCCCTGGGACAGGGTTGAATGAGCAGTTCTTC; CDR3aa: CASTPGTGLNEQFF
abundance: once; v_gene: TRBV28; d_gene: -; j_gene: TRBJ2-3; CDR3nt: TGTGCCATGGGGTCGGGCACAGATACGCAGTATTTT; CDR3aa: CAMGSGTDTQYF
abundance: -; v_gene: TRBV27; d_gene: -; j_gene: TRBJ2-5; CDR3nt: TGTGCCAGCAGTCACCGGAGGGGGGAGACCCAGTACTTC; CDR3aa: CASSHRRGETQYF
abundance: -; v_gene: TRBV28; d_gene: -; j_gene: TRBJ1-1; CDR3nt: TGTGCCAGTACGGACAGTACGAACACTGAAGCTTTCTTT; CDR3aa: CASTDSTNTEAFF
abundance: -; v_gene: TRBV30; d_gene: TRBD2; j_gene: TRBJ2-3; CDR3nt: TGTGCCTGGAGTGTTTCCGGGACTAGCCTGGCGCAGTATTTT; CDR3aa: CAWSVSGTSLAQYF
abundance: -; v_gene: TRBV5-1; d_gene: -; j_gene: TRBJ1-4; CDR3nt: TGCGCCAGCAGCTCAACGTCAGGGGCCCTAAATGAAAAACTGTTTTTT; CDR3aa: CASSSTSGALNEKLFF
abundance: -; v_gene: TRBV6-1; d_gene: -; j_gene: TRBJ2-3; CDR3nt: TGTGCCAGCAGTGAATTAAGGTCGTCAGATACGCAGTATTTT; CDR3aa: CASSELRSSDTQYF
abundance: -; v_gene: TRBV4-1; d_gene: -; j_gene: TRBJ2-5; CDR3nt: TGCGCCAGCAGCCAAGACCGCCCCGGGACCGTGACTCGGACCCAGTACTTC; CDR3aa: CASSQDRPGTVTRTQYF
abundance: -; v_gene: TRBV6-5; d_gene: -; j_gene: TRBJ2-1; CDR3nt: TGTGCCAGCAGTTACAGGGGGGGATCTGGCAATGAGCAGTTCTTC; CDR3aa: CASSYRGGSGNEQFF
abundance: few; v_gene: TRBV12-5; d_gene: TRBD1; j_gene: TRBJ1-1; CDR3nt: TGTGCTAGTGGTCCCGGGACAGGGGGCACTGAAGCTTTCTTT; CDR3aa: CASGPGTGGTEAFF
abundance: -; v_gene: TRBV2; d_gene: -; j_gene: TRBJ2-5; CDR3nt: TGTGCCAGCAGTGAGGGTGGCCTCCAGGAGTACTTC; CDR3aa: CASSEGGLQEYF
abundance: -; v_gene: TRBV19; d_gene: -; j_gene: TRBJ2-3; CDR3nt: TGTGCCACTTCAGACCGACTCACAGATACGCAGTATTTT; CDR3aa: CATSDRLTDTQYF
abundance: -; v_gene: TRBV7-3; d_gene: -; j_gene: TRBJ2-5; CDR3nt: TGTGCCAGCAGCCCCCAAGGGACCCCCCAAGAGACCCAGTACTTC; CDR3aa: CASSPQGTPQETQYF
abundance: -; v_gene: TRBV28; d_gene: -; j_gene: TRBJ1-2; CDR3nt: TGTGCCAGCACCCCGGGCGGGGGGAGATATGGCTACACCTTC; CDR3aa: CASTPGGGRYGYTF
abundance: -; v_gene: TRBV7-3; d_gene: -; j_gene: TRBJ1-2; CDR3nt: TGTGCCAGCAGCTTAGACGCCGGGCAGGGGACTATCCACTATGGCTACACCTTC; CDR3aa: CASSLDAGQGTIHYGYTF
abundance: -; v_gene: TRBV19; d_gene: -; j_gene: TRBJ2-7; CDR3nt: TGTGCCAGTGTGGACGGGAGCTCCTACGAGCAGTACTTC; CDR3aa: CASVDGSSYEQYF
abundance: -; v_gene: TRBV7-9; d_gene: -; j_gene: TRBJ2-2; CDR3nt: TGTGCCAGCAGCTTATTAACTCGGCCCTCGGAGCTGTTTTTT; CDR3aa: CASSLLTRPSELFF
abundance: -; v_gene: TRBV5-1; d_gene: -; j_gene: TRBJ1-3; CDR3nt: TGCGCCAGCAGCTTGGCTCTGGGGGCCACCATATATTTT; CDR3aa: CASSLALGATIYF
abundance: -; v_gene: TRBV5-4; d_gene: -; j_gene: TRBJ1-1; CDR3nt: TGTGCCAGCAGCACGGGGGGGGACACTGAAGCTTTCTTT; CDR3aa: CASSTGGDTEAFF
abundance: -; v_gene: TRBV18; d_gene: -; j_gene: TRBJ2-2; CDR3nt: TGTGCCAGCTCACTCAGAGGGCGGAGCACCGGGGAGCTGTTTTTT; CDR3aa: CASSLRGRSTGELFF
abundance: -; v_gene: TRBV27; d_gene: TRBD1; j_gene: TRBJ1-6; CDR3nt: TGTGCCAGCAGTCAACGGACAGGCTCCCTCCACTTT; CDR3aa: CASSQRTGSLHF